This TCR beta chain was captured by sequencing in a study of tumor-infiltrating lymphocytes in primary liver carcinoma. cDNA specific to TCR beta was made from 500 ng of total RNA, with a constant-region primer employed for priming. For TCR beta, libraries were produced by three nested multiplex PCR rounds using slightly modified ARM-PCR. Researchers ran the first two PCR rounds for approximately 9 cycles each with TRBV1-TRBV30 forward primers and a C-beta reverse primer. TCRdb fed the multiplex PCR reads into MiXCR, producing one record per CDR3 protein. Among some 120,000 distinct CDR3 sequences listed, 64% were seen once. Germline V lookup: CDR1 ENHRY, CDR2 SYGVKD. J gave up 2 bases and V 4 bases, and 5 bases lay outside the gene matches. This CDR3 has 15 amino acids. The roughly 18-32 mg bulk tissue piece was not sorted before simultaneous RNA and DNA extraction. Surgical resection served as treatment for the primary liver carcinoma of these patients. Those patients suffered from chronic HBV infection and were treatment-naive.

The chain uses TRBV10-3 and TRBJ2-1, with 7 bases that match TRBD2. This TCR derives from a woman aged 60-75 years with primary liver carcinoma and hepatitis B virus infection. Source material: liver tumor tissue from sampling region 3. Stated subset: tumor region T3, left-lateral pole. CDR3 sequence (DNA): TGTGCCATCAGTGCTGGCGGGAGAGCCTACAATGAGCAGTTCTTC. Protein: CAISAGGRAYNEQFF.